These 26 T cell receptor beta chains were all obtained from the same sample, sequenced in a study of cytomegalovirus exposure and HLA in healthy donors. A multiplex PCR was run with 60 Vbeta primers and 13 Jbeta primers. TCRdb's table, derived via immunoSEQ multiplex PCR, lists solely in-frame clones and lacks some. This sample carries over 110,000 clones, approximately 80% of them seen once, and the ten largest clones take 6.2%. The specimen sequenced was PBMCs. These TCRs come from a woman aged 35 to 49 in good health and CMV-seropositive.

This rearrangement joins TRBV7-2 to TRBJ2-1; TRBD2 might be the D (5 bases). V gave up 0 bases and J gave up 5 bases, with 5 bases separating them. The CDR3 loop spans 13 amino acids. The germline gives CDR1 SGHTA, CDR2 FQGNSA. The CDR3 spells CASSLATNNEQFF. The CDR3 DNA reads TGTGCCAGCAGCTTAGCGACTAACAATGAGCAGTTCTTC.

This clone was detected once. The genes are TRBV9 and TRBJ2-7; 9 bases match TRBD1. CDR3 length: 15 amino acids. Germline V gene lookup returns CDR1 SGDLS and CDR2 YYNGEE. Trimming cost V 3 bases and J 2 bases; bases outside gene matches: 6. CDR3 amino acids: CASSAGTGFTYEQYF. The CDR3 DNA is TGTGCCAGCAGCGCCGGGACAGGGTTTACCTACGAGCAGTACTTC.

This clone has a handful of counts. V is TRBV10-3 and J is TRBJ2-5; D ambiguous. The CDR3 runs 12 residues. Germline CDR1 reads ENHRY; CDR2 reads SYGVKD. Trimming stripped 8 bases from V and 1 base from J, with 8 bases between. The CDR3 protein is CAIGGFQETQYF. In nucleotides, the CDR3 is TGTGCCATCGGCGGATTCCAAGAGACCCAGTACTTC.

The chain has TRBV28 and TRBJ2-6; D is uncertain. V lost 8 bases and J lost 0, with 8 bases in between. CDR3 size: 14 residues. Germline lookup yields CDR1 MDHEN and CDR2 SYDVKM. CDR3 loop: CASAGDSGANVLTF. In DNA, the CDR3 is TGTGCCAGCGCAGGTGACTCTGGGGCCAACGTCCTGACTTTC.

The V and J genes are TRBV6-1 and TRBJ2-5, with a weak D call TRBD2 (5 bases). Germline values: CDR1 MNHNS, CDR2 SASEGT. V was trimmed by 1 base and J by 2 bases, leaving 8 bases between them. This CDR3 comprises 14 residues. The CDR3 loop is CASSEGGYQETQYF. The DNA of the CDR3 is TGTGCCAGCAGTGAAGGAGGGTATCAAGAGACCCAGTACTTC.

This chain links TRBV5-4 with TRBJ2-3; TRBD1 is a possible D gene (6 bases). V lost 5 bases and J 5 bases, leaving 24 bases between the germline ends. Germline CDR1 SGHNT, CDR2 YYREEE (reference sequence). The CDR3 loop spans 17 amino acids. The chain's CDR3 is CASSRRQDSRGGDTQYF. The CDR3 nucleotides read TGTGCCAGCAGTCGTCGACAGGATTCAAGGGGTGGAGATACGCAGTATTTT.

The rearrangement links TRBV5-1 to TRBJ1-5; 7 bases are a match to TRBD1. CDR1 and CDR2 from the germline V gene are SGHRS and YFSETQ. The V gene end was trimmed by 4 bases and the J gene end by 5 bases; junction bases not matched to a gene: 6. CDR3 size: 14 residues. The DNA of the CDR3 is TGCGCCAGCAGCCGCACAGGGGAAGATCAGCCCCAGCATTTT. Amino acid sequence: CASSRTGEDQPQHF.

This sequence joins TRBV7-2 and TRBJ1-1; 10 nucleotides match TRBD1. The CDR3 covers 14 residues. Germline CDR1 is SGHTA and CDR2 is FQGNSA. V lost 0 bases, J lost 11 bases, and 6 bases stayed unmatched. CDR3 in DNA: TGTGCCAGCAGCTTAGCCAGGACAGGGGGTAGCGCTTTCTTT. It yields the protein CASSLARTGGSAFF.

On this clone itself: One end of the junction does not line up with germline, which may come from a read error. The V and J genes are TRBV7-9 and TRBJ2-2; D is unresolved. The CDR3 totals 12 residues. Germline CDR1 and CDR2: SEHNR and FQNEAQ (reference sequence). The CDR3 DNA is TGTTCCAGCAACCAACTTACTGGGGAGCTGTTTTTT. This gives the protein CSSNQLTGELFF.

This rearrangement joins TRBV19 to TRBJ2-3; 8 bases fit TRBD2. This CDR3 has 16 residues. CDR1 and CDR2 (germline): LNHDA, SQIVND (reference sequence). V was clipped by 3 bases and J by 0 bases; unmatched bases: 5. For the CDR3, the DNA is TGTGCCAGTAGTATGCTAGCGGGCAGAAGCACAGATACGCAGTATTTT. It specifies CASSMLAGRSTDTQYF.

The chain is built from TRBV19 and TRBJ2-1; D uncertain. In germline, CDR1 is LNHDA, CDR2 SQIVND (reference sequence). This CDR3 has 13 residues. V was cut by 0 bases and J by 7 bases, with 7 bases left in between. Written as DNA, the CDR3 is TGTGCCAGTAGTATAGACGCGGAGAATGAGCAGTTCTTC. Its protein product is CASSIDAENEQFF.

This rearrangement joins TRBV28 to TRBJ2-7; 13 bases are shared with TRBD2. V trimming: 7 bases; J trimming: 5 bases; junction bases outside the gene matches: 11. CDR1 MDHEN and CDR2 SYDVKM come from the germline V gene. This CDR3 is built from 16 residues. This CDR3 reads CASTPFSGTSGNEQYF. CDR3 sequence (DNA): TGTGCCAGCACTCCCTTCTCCGGGACTAGCGGGAACGAGCAGTACTTC.

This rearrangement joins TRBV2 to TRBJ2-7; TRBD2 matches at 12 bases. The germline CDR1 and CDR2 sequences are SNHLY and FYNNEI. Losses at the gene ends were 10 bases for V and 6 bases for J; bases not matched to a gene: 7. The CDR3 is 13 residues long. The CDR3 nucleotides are TGTGCCACTAGACTAGCGGGAGAAGGCGAGCAGTACTTC. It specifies CATRLAGEGEQYF.

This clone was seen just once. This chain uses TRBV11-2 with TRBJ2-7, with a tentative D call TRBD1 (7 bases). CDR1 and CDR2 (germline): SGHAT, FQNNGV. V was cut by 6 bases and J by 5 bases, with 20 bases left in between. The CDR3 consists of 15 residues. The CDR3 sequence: CASRDRSQLAHEQYF. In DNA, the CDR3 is TGTGCCAGCAGGGACAGGAGCCAACTAGCACACGAGCAGTACTTC. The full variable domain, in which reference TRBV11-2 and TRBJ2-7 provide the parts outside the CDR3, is EAGVAQSPRYKIIEKRQSVAFWCNPISGHATLYWYQQILGQGPKLLIQFQNNGVVDDSQLPKDRFSAERLKGVDSTLKIQPAKLEDSAVYLCASRDRSQLAHEQYFGPGTRLTVT.

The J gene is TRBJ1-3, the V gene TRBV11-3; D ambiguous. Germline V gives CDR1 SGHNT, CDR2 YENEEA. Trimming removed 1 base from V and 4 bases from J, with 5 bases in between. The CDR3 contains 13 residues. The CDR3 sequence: CASSLVKGNTIYF. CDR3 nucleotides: TGTGCCAGCAGCTTAGTTAAAGGAAACACCATATATTTT.

This CDR3 is CASSSQVGQGTRAFF. CDR3 sequence (DNA): TGTGCCAGCAGTTCCCAGGTTGGACAGGGAACGAGGGCTTTCTTT. The rearrangement joins TRBV27 to TRBJ1-1, with 8 bases identical to TRBD1. CDR1 and CDR2 (germline): MNHEY, SMNVEV (reference sequence). This CDR3 comprises 15 residues. V was clipped by 4 bases and J by 11 bases; unmatched bases: 15.

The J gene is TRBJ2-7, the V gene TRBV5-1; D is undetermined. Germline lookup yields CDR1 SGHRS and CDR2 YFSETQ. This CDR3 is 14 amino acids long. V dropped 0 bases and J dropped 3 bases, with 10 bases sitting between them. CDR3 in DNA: TGCGCCAGCAGCTTGGTTAACCCCGGCTACGAGCAGTACTTC. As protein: CASSLVNPGYEQYF.

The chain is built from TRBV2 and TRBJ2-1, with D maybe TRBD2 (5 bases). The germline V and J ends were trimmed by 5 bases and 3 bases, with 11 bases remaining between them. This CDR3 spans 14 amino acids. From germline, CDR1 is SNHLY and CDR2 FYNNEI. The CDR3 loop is CASSTTRDYNEQFF. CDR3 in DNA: TGTGCCAGCAGTACTACCCGGGACTACAATGAGCAGTTCTTC.

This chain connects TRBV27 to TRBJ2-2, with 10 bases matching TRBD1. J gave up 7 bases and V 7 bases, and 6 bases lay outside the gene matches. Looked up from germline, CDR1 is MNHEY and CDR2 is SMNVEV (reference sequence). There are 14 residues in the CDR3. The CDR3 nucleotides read TGTGCCAGCAACTCCGGGACAGGGGACGGGGAGCTGTTTTTT. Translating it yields CASNSGTGDGELFF.

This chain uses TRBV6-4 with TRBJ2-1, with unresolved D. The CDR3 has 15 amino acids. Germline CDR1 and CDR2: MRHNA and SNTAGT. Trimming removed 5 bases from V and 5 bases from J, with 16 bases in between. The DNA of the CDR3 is TGTGCCAGCAGTAAAGAGCTTATCCCCCACAATGAGCAGTTCTTC. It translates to CASSKELIPHNEQFF.

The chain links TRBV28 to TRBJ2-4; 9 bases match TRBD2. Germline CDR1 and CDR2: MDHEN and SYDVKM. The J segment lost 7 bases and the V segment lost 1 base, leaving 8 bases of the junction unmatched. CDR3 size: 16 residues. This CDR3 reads CASSLLPAGGGNIQYF. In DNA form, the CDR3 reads TGTGCCAGCAGTTTATTGCCAGCGGGAGGCGGGAACATTCAGTACTTC.

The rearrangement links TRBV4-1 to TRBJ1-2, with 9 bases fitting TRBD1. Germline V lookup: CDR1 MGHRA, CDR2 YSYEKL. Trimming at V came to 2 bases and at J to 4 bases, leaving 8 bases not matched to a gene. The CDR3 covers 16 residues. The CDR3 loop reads CASSQNTGGGGYGYTF. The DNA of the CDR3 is TGCGCCAGCAGCCAAAATACAGGGGGCGGAGGCTATGGCTACACCTTC.

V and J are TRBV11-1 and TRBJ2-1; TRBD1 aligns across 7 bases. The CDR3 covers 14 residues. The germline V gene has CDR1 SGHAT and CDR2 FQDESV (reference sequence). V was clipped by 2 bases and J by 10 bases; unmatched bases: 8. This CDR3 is CASSLFLGQREQFF. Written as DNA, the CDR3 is TGTGCCAGCAGCTTATTTTTGGGACAGCGAGAGCAGTTCTTC.

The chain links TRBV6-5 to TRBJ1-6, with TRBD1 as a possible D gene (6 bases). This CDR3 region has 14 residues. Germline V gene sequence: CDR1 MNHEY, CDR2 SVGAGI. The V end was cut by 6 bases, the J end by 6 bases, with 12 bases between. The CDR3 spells CASSTDRTNSPLHF. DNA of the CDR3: TGTGCCAGCAGCACCGACAGGACTAATTCACCCCTCCACTTT.

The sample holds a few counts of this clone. The CDR3 bases are TGTGCCAGCCGCGTGGGCGGGACCTCGAACACCGGGGAGCTGTTTTTT. Encoded protein: CASRVGGTSNTGELFF. The J gene is TRBJ2-2, the V gene TRBV5-4; TRBD2 might be the D (6 bases). This CDR3 comprises 16 residues. CDR1 is SGHNT, CDR2 YYREEE, per germline (reference sequence). V was clipped by 7 bases and J by 0 bases, with 16 bases between them. Full variable domain (rest looked up from reference TRBV5-4 and TRBJ2-2): ETGVTQSPTHLIKTRGQQVTLRCSSQSGHNTVSWYQQALGQGPQFIFQYYREEENGRGNFPPRFSGLQFPNYSSELNVNALELDDSALYLCASRVGGTSNTGELFFGEGSRLTVL.

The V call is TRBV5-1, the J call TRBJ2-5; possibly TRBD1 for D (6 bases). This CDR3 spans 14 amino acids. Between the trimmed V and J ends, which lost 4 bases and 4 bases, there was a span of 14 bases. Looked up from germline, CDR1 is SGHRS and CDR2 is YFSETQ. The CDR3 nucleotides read TGCGCCAGCAGCGGAACAGGGTGGGGAGAGACCCAGTACTTC. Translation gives CASSGTGWGETQYF.